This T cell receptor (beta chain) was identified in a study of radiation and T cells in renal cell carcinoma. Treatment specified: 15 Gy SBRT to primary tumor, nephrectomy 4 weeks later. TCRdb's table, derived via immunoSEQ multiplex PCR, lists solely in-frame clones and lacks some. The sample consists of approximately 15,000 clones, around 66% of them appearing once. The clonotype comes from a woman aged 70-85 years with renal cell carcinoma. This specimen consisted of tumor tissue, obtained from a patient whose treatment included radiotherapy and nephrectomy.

This CDR3 reads CASSVGVAGTQYF. The CDR3 nucleotides read TGTGCCAGCAGCGTAGGGGTAGCTGGTACGCAGTATTTT. The chain joins TRBV9 to TRBJ2-3; D unclear. This CDR3 region has 13 residues. The V end lost 0 bases, the J end lost 8 bases, and 10 bases lay between the germline ends. Germline CDR1 reads SGDLS; CDR2 reads YYNGEE.